Listed below are T cell receptor beta chains from one sample, sequenced in a study of control samples from healthy donors and cancer patients. Generated by immunoSEQ multiplex PCR, the TCRdb table keeps only in-frame clones and is missing some. The table lists 120,000 or so clones, more than 75% of them singletons. The sequencing sample was made of blood. Receptors originate from a man younger than 35 in good health. The CDR3 runs from the conserved cysteine through the conserved F or W. Each record gives: D gene, J gene, V gene, clone size, CDR3 protein, CDR3 DNA. D genes are given only for firm matches. The size field is filled for only some rows; it gives once, few, many or a size class.

. TRBJ2-1 TRBV14 . CASSSGLRSYNEQFF TGTGCCAGCAGCTCGGGACTCCGGTCCTACAATGAGCAGTTCTTC
TRBD1 TRBJ1-1 TRBV19 . CANPRPRQGTPEAFF TGTGCCAATCCTAGGCCCCGACAGGGTACGCCTGAAGCTTTCTTT
TRBD1 TRBJ1-1 TRBV19 . CASSIPLLGQAYLLDDTEAFF TGTGCCAGTAGTATCCCACTCTTGGGACAGGCCTACCTACTGGACGACACTGAAGCTTTCTTT
. TRBJ2-1 TRBV10-3 once CAISVAQGSSEQFF TGTGCCATCAGTGTAGCTCAAGGGTCTAGTGAGCAGTTCTTC
TRBD2 TRBJ2-7 TRBV9 . CASSVGLASYEQYF TGTGCCAGCAGCGTTGGACTAGCCTCCTACGAGCAGTACTTC
. TRBJ1-1 TRBV19 . CASSRRATMNTEAFF TGTGCCAGTAGTAGGAGGGCAACCATGAACACTGAAGCTTTCTTT
TRBD1 TRBJ2-7 TRBV19 . CASSVGTGGPYEQYF TGTGCCAGTAGTGTCGGGACAGGGGGCCCCTACGAGCAGTACTTC
. TRBJ2-5 TRBV15 medium-sized CATSRSGGRETQYF TGTGCCACCAGCAGATCCGGGGGAAGGGAGACCCAGTACTTC
TRBD1 TRBJ1-2 TRBV28 . CASRDRDYYGYTF TGTGCCAGCAGGGACAGGGACTACTATGGCTACACCTTC
. TRBJ2-5 TRBV15 . CATSRDGGTRAGTQYF TGTGCCACCAGCAGAGACGGAGGGACCCGCGCTGGGACCCAGTACTTC
. TRBJ1-4 TRBV9 . CASSVNNEKLFF TGTGCCAGCAGCGTAAATAATGAAAAACTGTTTTTT
TRBD1 TRBJ2-7 TRBV6-1 . CASSEAQGATVYEQYF TGTGCCAGCAGTGAAGCGCAGGGGGCGACGGTCTACGAGCAGTACTTC
TRBD1 TRBJ1-5 TRBV19 . CASIRTGATHSNQPQHF TGTGCCAGTATCAGGACAGGGGCGACCCATAGCAATCAGCCCCAGCATTTT
. TRBJ2-5 TRBV18 . CASSLRQVQETQYF TGTGCCAGCTCACTCCGACAGGTCCAAGAGACCCAGTACTTC
. TRBJ1-2 TRBV6-5 . CASGPGAVGYYGYTF TGTGCCAGCGGACCTGGGGCTGTAGGGTACTATGGCTACACCTTC
. TRBJ2-3 TRBV28 few CASSPPGRRLPADTQYF TGTGCCAGCAGCCCCCCGGGCAGACGTCTTCCTGCAGATACGCAGTATTTT
. TRBJ2-3 TRBV30 once CAWSWATDTQYF TGTGCCTGGAGTTGGGCCACAGATACGCAGTATTTT
TRBD1 TRBJ1-5 TRBV7-7 . CASSADRAGPQHF TGTGCTAGCAGCGCGGACAGGGCGGGCCCCCAGCATTTT
. TRBJ1-3 TRBV11-2 . CASSLGSVSGNTIYF TGTGCCAGCAGCCTAGGCAGTGTCTCTGGAAACACCATATATTTT
TRBD2 TRBJ2-5 TRBV7-3 few CASSLLAGGTETQYF TGTGCCAGCAGCCTACTAGCGGGAGGTACCGAGACCCAGTACTTC
. TRBJ2-3 TRBV5-1 . CASSLERTPTDTQYF TGCGCCAGCAGCTTGGAACGGACTCCCACAGATACGCAGTATTTT
. TRBJ2-7 TRBV30 . CAWSVGLDYEQYF TGTGCCTGGAGTGTAGGTCTTGACTACGAGCAGTACTTC
. TRBJ2-7 TRBV29-1 . CSVEDQGRSVEQYF TGCAGCGTTGAGGATCAGGGGAGAAGCGTCGAGCAGTACTTC
TRBD1 TRBJ2-2 TRBV9 . CASSVKGRGTGRTGELFF TGTGCCAGCAGCGTAAAGGGCCGAGGGACAGGGAGGACCGGGGAGCTGTTTTTT
. TRBJ2-5 TRBV18 . CASSPPPTEETQYF TGTGCCAGCTCACCACCCCCGACGGAAGAGACCCAGTACTTC
TRBD1 TRBJ2-3 TRBV7-3 . CASSPQGAGGDTQYF TGTGCCAGCAGCCCGCAGGGGGCTGGTGGAGATACGCAGTATTTT
TRBD2 TRBJ2-7 TRBV6-4 . CASSGRWLAGGREQYF TGTGCCAGCAGTGGCCGTTGGCTAGCGGGAGGGAGGGAGCAGTACTTC
. TRBJ2-2 TRBV2 . CASSGLGSNTGELFF TGTGCCAGCAGTGGGTTGGGCAGTAACACCGGGGAGCTGTTTTTT
. TRBJ1-1 TRBV5-1 few CASSSSGSMNTEAFF TGCGCCAGCAGCTCTTCGGGTTCCATGAACACTGAAGCTTTCTTT
TRBD1 TRBJ2-1 TRBV13 once CASSSRDRYNEEQFF TGTGCCAGCAGCTCCCGGGACAGATACAATGAGGAGCAGTTCTTC
TRBD2 TRBJ2-1 TRBV4-2 . CASSQVEFGGAHEQFF TGTGCCAGCAGCCAAGTTGAATTCGGGGGGGCACATGAGCAGTTCTTC
. TRBJ2-1 TRBV5-8 . CASSKEGPLLLYEQFF TGTGCCAGCAGCAAGGAGGGGCCCCTACTTTTGTATGAGCAGTTCTTC
TRBD1 TRBJ1-2 TRBV27 . CASSSQTGTGGYGYTF TGTGCCAGCAGTTCTCAGACGGGGACAGGGGGCTATGGCTACACCTTC
. TRBJ1-6 TRBV5-1 . CASSLVGLGYNSPLHF TGCGCCAGCAGCTTGGTCGGGCTCGGTTATAATTCACCCCTCCACTTT
. TRBJ1-3 TRBV5-6 . CASSLAGVSGNTIYF TGTGCCAGCAGCTTGGCGGGGGTATCTGGAAACACCATATATTTT
. TRBJ2-5 TRBV10-3 . CAISDTTDQETQYF TGTGCCATCAGTGACACGACAGACCAAGAGACCCAGTACTTC
. TRBJ2-2 TRBV30 once CAWARKNTGELFF TGTGCCTGGGCCAGAAAAAACACCGGGGAGCTGTTTTTT
TRBD2 TRBJ2-1 TRBV19 . CASSALAGLSYNEQFF TGTGCCAGTAGTGCGCTAGCGGGACTCTCCTACAATGAGCAGTTCTTC
TRBD1 TRBJ2-2 TRBV6-2/TRBV6-3 few CASSYQGANTGELFF TGTGCCAGCAGTTACCAGGGGGCGAACACCGGGGAGCTGTTTTTT
. TRBJ1-2 TRBV7-2 . CASSFGRELGGYTF TGTGCCAGCAGCTTCGGCAGGGAGTTGGGTGGCTACACCTTC
TRBD1 TRBJ1-2 TRBV18 . CASSAPGQGFGYTF TGTGCCAGCTCAGCCCCGGGACAGGGATTTGGCTACACCTTC
TRBD2 TRBJ2-1 TRBV5-1 . CASSPGLWTSGNNEQFF TGCGCCAGCAGCCCGGGCCTTTGGACTAGCGGGAACAATGAGCAGTTCTTC
TRBD1 TRBJ2-7 TRBV4-1 . CASTLTGGSLSYEQYF TGCGCCAGCACCCTTACAGGGGGCAGCCTCTCCTACGAGCAGTACTTC